This T cell receptor (beta chain) is drawn from a study of cytomegalovirus exposure and HLA in healthy donors. General observations from the study: The investigators catalogued about 170 TCR beta chains as cytomegalovirus-associated. Later analysis demonstrated an association between a missense DCLRE1C variant and TCR beta V- and J-gene trimming. According to an earlier analysis, most TCR beta V segments yielded productive rearrangements about 90% or about 30% of the time.

A multiplex PCR was run with 60 Vbeta primers and 13 Jbeta primers. The protocol was immunoSEQ multiplex PCR, while the TCRdb copy is restricted to in-frame clones and leaves out a portion. The data contain about 130,000 clones, roughly 74% of them singletons. Turning to this clone: Its antigen remains unidentified.

Healthy bone marrow donors made up the donor group. This CDR3 contains 14 residues. Trimming left V 0 bases short and J 2 bases short, with 7 bases between. Germline-derived CDR1 and CDR2 are MNHNS and SASEGT. The sequencing sample was made of PBMCs. This chain links TRBV6-1 with TRBJ1-1; no reliable D call. This TCR was recovered from a woman in her forties or fifties in good health and CMV-seropositive. The CDR3 sequence: CASSEARVNTEAFF. CDR3 nucleotides: TGTGCCAGCAGTGAAGCGAGAGTAAACACTGAAGCTTTCTTT.